This TCR beta chain was documented in a study of T cells in Graves' hyperthyroidism and ophthalmopathy. Findings of the study overall: Stable hyperthyroidism and ophthalmopathy were separated using 13 V-J signatures. Also found in blood were most expanded thyroid clonotypes above 0.001.

The sample holds a few counts of this clonotype. Its target is not known. The CDR3 consists of 16 residues. Deletions cut 2 bases from V and 2 bases from J, with 18 bases between. The V gene's germline CDR1 is DFQATT and CDR2 SNEGSKA (reference sequence). From RNA transcripts, TCR beta CDR3 regions were amplified. First-round RT-PCR with HTBI primers amplified the TCR CDR3 region. TCRdb ran MiXCR on the multiplex PCR reads and lists one entry per CDR3 protein. In the table there are roughly 530,000 distinct CDR3 sequences, 17% of which are singletons. The gene calls are TRBV20-1 and TRBJ2-5; D gene ambiguous. The source of this sequence is a woman aged 18-29 years with Graves' ophthalmopathy. The sequenced material came from blood. CDR3 region: CSARSLDFAAQETQYF. The DNA for the CDR3 is TGCAGTGCTAGATCTCTAGATTTCGCGGCGCAAGAGACCCAGTACTTC.